This TCR beta chain originates from a study of human T cells and chemical hapten exposure. Study at large: The use of 2% DPC on 2 cm by 2 cm of upper inner arm skin constituted sensitization. Per-sample TCR yield variability stemmed mainly from small pooled library volume differences. The study's findings and limits: A positive correlation with patch test score was found for PT1 expanded TCR counts.

Unique molecular identifiers were attached to individual cDNA molecules during library preparation. From the RACE reads, TCRdb called clonotypes with MiXCR, one entry per CDR3 protein. The repertoire holds fewer than 150,000 distinct CDR3 sequences, with roughly an eighth as singletons. The CDR3 extends over 15 amino acids. Germline CDR1 is LGHNA and CDR2 is YSLEER. Unmatched junction bases numbered 5, after V lost 3 bases and J lost 3 bases. This clonotype was observed a few times. The antigen is unknown. Time point here: patch test 1, 2 weeks after DPC sensitization. As to treatment: therapeutic diphenylcyclopropenone sensitization with weekly scalp DPC.

The chain joins TRBV4-3 to TRBJ1-5, with TRBD1 identical over 7 bases. The sequence derives from a man between 18 and 29 years old with alopecia areata. Some clones in this sample may be carry-over from other donors' samples. The sample consisted of whole blood, taken in connection with sensitization to the hapten diphenylcyclopropenone (DPC). In DNA, the CDR3 is TGCGCCAGCAGCCATGTGACAGGGACCAATCAGCCCCAGCATTTT. Its protein is CASSHVTGTNQPQHF.